These 27 T cell receptor beta chains originate from one sample sequenced in a study of radiation and T cells in renal cell carcinoma. TCRdb keeps only in-frame clones here, not all; method: immunoSEQ multiplex PCR. Altogether fewer than 200,000 clones are present, about 85% being singletons, with the ten largest covering approximately 10%. Documented time point: blood 4 weeks post-SBRT, at nephrectomy. Regarding treatment: 15 Gy SBRT to primary tumor, nephrectomy 4 weeks later. The sample here was blood, taken from a patient whose treatment included radiotherapy and nephrectomy. Receptors were obtained from a woman aged 50 to 60 with renal cell carcinoma.

This rearrangement joins TRBV19 to TRBJ2-1, with TRBD2 matching 11 bases. The CDR3 covers 16 residues. J was trimmed by 0 bases and V by 4 bases; bases with no gene match: 2. Germline CDR1 is LNHDA and CDR2 is SQIVND (reference sequence). CDR3 protein: CASSSSGGDSYNEQFF. DNA of the CDR3: TGTGCCAGTAGTAGTAGCGGGGGGGACTCCTACAATGAGCAGTTCTTC.

The chain has TRBV29-1 and TRBJ2-7; 8 nucleotides align to TRBD2. CDR1 and CDR2 from the germline V gene are SQVTM and ANQGSEA. V trimming: 2 bases; J trimming: 7 bases; junction bases outside the gene matches: 7. CDR3 size: 13 residues. In nucleotides, the CDR3 is TGCAGCGTTGAAAGTCTTAGCGGGGTTGAGCAGTACTTC. It translates to CSVESLSGVEQYF.

V usage is TRBV7-9 and J usage is TRBJ1-4; TRBD1 matches at 7 bases. CDR3 length equals 15 residues. V lost 6 bases to trimming and J lost 4 bases; unmatched junction nucleotides: 8. The germline CDR1 and CDR2 sequences are SEHNR and FQNEAQ (reference sequence). CDR3 nucleotides: TGTGCCAGCAGGTCAGTCCGGGACAGTAATGAAAAACTGTTTTTT. This encodes CASRSVRDSNEKLFF.

J is TRBJ1-2 and V is TRBV6-1; a possible D gene is TRBD1 (6 bases). The CDR3 length is 15 residues. The V and J ends lost 4 bases and 0 bases respectively, with 12 bases between them. CDR1 is MNHNS and CDR2 is SASEGT in the germline V gene. The CDR3 is CASSAGAPSNYGYTF. In DNA, the CDR3 is TGTGCCAGCAGTGCGGGGGCCCCGTCTAACTATGGCTACACCTTC.

This chain links TRBV11-2 with TRBJ2-2, with 8 bases matching TRBD1. The V gene end was trimmed by 2 bases and the J gene end by 3 bases; junction bases not matched to a gene: 2. The germline CDR1 and CDR2 sequences are SGHAT and FQNNGV. The CDR3 extends over 15 amino acids. CDR3 in DNA: TGTGCCAGCAGCTTACAGGGGGCGGACACCGGGGAGCTGTTTTTT. Residues: CASSLQGADTGELFF.

The V gene is TRBV30, the J gene TRBJ1-6; D not certain. Germline assignment: CDR1 GTSNPN and CDR2 SVGIG (reference sequence). The CDR3 contains 14 residues. Trimming pared 3 bases from V and 11 bases from J, leaving 17 bases between. The CDR3 sequence is CAWSRRAGRAPLHF. For the CDR3, the DNA is TGTGCCTGGAGCCGCCGGGCGGGTAGAGCACCCCTCCACTTT.

As concerns this clone: At one end, the junction sequence differs from germline, possibly due to a read error. The rearrangement uses TRBV7-7 and TRBJ2-5; 9 bases align to TRBD1. Germline values: CDR1 SSHAT, CDR2 FNYEAQ (reference sequence). This CDR3 has 15 amino acids. The CDR3 DNA is TGTGCTAGCAGCACGGGACAGGGAGAGAAAGAGACCCAGTACTTC. Residues: CASSTGQGEKETQYF.

The chain links TRBV5-1 to TRBJ1-4; no reliable D call. The CDR3 consists of 14 residues. Trimming took off 2 bases at V and 4 bases at J, with 9 bases between the two ends. The V gene's germline CDR1 is SGHRS and CDR2 YFSETQ. The DNA for the CDR3 is TGCGCCAGCAGCTTAGAACCAAATAATGAAAAACTGTTTTTT. Translating it yields CASSLEPNNEKLFF. Full variable domain (missing parts from reference TRBV5-1 and TRBJ1-4): KAGVTQTPRYLIKTRGQQVTLSCSPISGHRSVSWYQQTPGQGLQFLFEYFSETQRNKGNFPGRFSGRQFSNSRSEMNVSTLELGDSALYLCASSLEPNNEKLFFGSGTQLSVL.

This clone was recorded once. The chain combines TRBV4-1 with TRBJ2-6, with 9 bases lining up with TRBD1. Germline CDR1 and CDR2: MGHRA and YSYEKL. This CDR3 region has 19 residues. V gave up 1 base and J gave up 0 bases; unmatched junction bases: 7. CDR3 DNA: TGCGCCAGCAGCCAAGGTAGGACAGGGGCCTCCTCTGGGGCCAACGTCCTGACTTTC. It yields the protein CASSQGRTGASSGANVLTF.

As for this clone: Other DNA sequences in the same sample also yield this CDR3. This rearrangement joins TRBV7-9 to TRBJ1-6; unclear D gene. V lost 1 base and J 7 bases, leaving 2 bases between the germline ends. The germline CDR1 and CDR2 sequences are SEHNR and FQNEAQ (reference sequence). The CDR3 sequence is 12 residues long. The CDR3 spells CASSLVNSPLHF. The CDR3 DNA is TGTGCCAGCAGCTTAGTAAATTCACCCCTCCACTTT. The whole variable domain, remainder taken from reference TRBV7-9 and TRBJ1-6, is DTGVSQNPRHKITKRGQNVTFRCDPISEHNRLYWYRQTLGQGPEFLTYFQNEAQLEKSRLLSDRFSAERPKGSFSTLEIQRTEQGDSAMYLCASSLVNSPLHFGNGTRLTVT.

V and J are TRBV5-8 and TRBJ1-4; D uncertain. This CDR3 has 13 residues. V lost 5 bases to trimming and J lost 4 bases, with 9 bases between them. The V gene's germline CDR1 is SGHTS and CDR2 YDEGEE. CDR3 in DNA: TGTGCCAGCAGGCGGTATAATAATGAAAAACTGTTTTTT. This encodes CASRRYNNEKLFF. The full variable domain, in which reference TRBV5-8 and TRBJ1-4 provide the parts outside the CDR3, is EAGVTQSPTHLIKTRGQQATLRCSPISGHTSVYWYQQALGLGLQFLLWYDEGEERNRGNFPPRFSGRQFPNYSSELNVNALELEDSALYLCASRRYNNEKLFFGSGTQLSVL.

This clone was counted a few times. This rearrangement joins TRBV9 to TRBJ2-1; D uncertain. Between the trimmed V and J ends, which lost 0 bases and 0 bases, there was a span of 10 bases. CDR1 is SGDLS and CDR2 is YYNGEE in the germline V gene. The CDR3 has 16 residues. The CDR3 is CASSVEAVSSYNEQFF. The CDR3 DNA follows: TGTGCCAGCAGCGTAGAGGCGGTGAGCTCCTACAATGAGCAGTTCTTC.

The chain carries TRBV4-1 and TRBJ1-1, with a tentative D call TRBD1 (5 bases). Per germline, CDR1 MGHRA and CDR2 YSYEKL. There are 14 residues in the CDR3. The ends were cut back, 0 bases at V and 8 bases at J, with 13 bases in the middle. The CDR3 nucleotides are TGCGCCAGCAGCCAAGACTGGGGCCCGGGGGAAGCTTTCTTT. Protein: CASSQDWGPGEAFF.

The rearrangement links TRBV27 to TRBJ1-2; D call uncertain. From germline, CDR1 is MNHEY and CDR2 SMNVEV (reference sequence). CDR3 length equals 16 residues. V was trimmed by 3 bases and J by 1 base, leaving 15 bases between them. The CDR3 protein is CASSFISGSLNYGYTF. CDR3 nucleotides: TGTGCCAGCAGTTTTATTTCGGGCAGCCTTAACTATGGCTACACCTTC.

This rearrangement joins TRBV2 to TRBJ1-6, with D perhaps matching TRBD1 (6 bases). Trimming stripped 0 bases from V and 3 bases from J, with 9 bases between. The CDR3 is made up of 16 amino acids. The V gene's germline CDR1 is SNHLY and CDR2 FYNNEI. CDR3 sequence: CASSEAQGHYNSPLHF. DNA of the CDR3: TGTGCCAGCAGTGAAGCGCAGGGACACTATAATTCACCCCTCCACTTT.

J is TRBJ1-2 and V is TRBV7-2; D unclear. This CDR3 contains 13 residues. Looked up from germline, CDR1 is SGHTA and CDR2 is FQGNSA. V was pared by 1 base and J by 7 bases, with 10 bases between. The CDR3 region has the DNA TGTGCCAGCAGCTTAGTTGGGGTCGGTGGCTACACCTTC. Translating gives CASSLVGVGGYTF. Full variable domain (rest looked up from reference TRBV7-2 and TRBJ1-2): GAGVSQSPSNKVTEKGKDVELRCDPISGHTALYWYRQSLGQGLEFLIYFQGNSAPDKSGLPSDRFSAERTGGSVSTLTIQRTQQEDSAVYLCASSLVGVGGYTFGSGTRLTVV.

The chain uses TRBV5-1 and TRBJ1-1; a possible D gene is TRBD1 (6 bases). This CDR3 spans 16 amino acids. Germline CDR1 and CDR2: SGHRS and YFSETQ. V gave up 0 bases and J gave up 10 bases, with 22 bases separating them. This CDR3 is CASSLGGRGHLSGAFF. CDR3 DNA: TGCGCCAGCAGCTTGGGGGGCCGGGGGCATTTGAGTGGAGCTTTCTTT. Drawing the rest from reference TRBV5-1 and TRBJ1-1, the complete variable domain is KAGVTQTPRYLIKTRGQQVTLSCSPISGHRSVSWYQQTPGQGLQFLFEYFSETQRNKGNFPGRFSGRQFSNSRSEMNVSTLELGDSALYLCASSLGGRGHLSGAFFGQGTRLTVV.

The CDR3 DNA is TGTGCCAGCAGTTATTCGCCAGGACTACCACCCCTCCACTTT. Translation: CASSYSPGLPPLHF. The chain combines TRBV6-5 with TRBJ1-6, with D unclear. The ends were cut back, 3 bases at V and 11 bases at J, with 14 bases in the middle. Germline V gene sequence: CDR1 MNHEY, CDR2 SVGAGI. The CDR3 spans 14 residues.

This rearrangement joins TRBV19 to TRBJ1-2, with D uncertain. The CDR3 runs to 13 residues. Trimming removed 3 bases at V and 1 base at J, with 6 bases between. The germline V gene encodes CDR1 LNHDA and CDR2 SQIVND (reference sequence). CDR3 nucleotides: TGTGCCAGTAGTATGGACGGTAACTATGGCTACACCTTC. It yields the protein CASSMDGNYGYTF.

V gene TRBV9 combines with J gene TRBJ2-7; 9 bases match TRBD1. Germline V CDR1 and CDR2: SGDLS, YYNGEE. The J segment lost 3 bases and the V segment lost 3 bases, leaving 7 bases of the junction unmatched. This CDR3 has 15 residues. In nucleotides, the CDR3 is TGTGCCAGCAGCGCCGGGGGGACAGGGAGCTACGAGCAGTACTTC. Translating gives CASSAGGTGSYEQYF.

The V and J genes are TRBV4-3 and TRBJ2-3; 14 nucleotides match TRBD2. The CDR3 is 16 residues long. Germline assignment: CDR1 LGHNA and CDR2 YSLEER. V lost 3 bases and J lost 1; bases outside the gene matches: 0. The CDR3 is CASSQGLAGGTDTQYF. CDR3 DNA: TGCGCCAGCAGCCAGGGACTAGCGGGGGGCACAGATACGCAGTATTTT.

The rearrangement uses TRBV7-9 and TRBJ2-4; TRBD2 is a possible D gene (5 bases). The ends were cut back, 5 bases at V and 0 bases at J, with 11 bases in the middle. Germline V gives CDR1 SEHNR, CDR2 FQNEAQ (reference sequence). This CDR3 is built from 15 residues. The CDR3: CASSDQEGAKNIQYF. The DNA for the CDR3 is TGTGCCAGCAGCGACCAAGAGGGAGCCAAAAACATTCAGTACTTC.

V usage is TRBV5-4 and J usage is TRBJ1-1; 7 nucleotides align to TRBD1. Trimming took 2 bases from V and 1 from J; bases not matched to a gene: 2. This CDR3 is built from 14 residues. Germline CDR1 and CDR2: SGHNT and YYREEE (reference sequence). The CDR3 protein is CASSFGTANTEAFF. In nucleotides, the CDR3 is TGTGCCAGCAGCTTCGGGACAGCGAACACTGAAGCTTTCTTT.

The chain has TRBV7-3 and TRBJ2-5; no clear D. In germline, CDR1 is SGHTA, CDR2 FQGTGA. The CDR3 spans 14 residues. With 0 bases removed from V and 5 bases from J, the gap between germline ends came to 10 bases. The CDR3 DNA sequence: TGTGCCAGCAGCTTAACTCCGGAAATCGAGACCCAGTACTTC. The encoded protein is CASSLTPEIETQYF.

The chain links TRBV4-1 to TRBJ1-5; the D gene is possibly TRBD1 (5 bases). The V gene lost 5 bases and the J gene lost 8 bases, with 13 bases spanning the gap. Germline V gene sequence: CDR1 MGHRA, CDR2 YSYEKL. The CDR3 length is 13 residues. The CDR3: CASSLVSGEPQHF. The CDR3 region has the DNA TGCGCCAGCAGCTTGGTTTCGGGGGAGCCCCAGCATTTT.

The rearrangement links TRBV2 to TRBJ2-6, with 8 bases aligning to TRBD1. Germline lookup yields CDR1 SNHLY and CDR2 FYNNEI. J gave up 4 bases and V 5 bases, and 4 bases lay outside the gene matches. The CDR3 covers 15 residues. The CDR3, as DNA: TGTGCCAGCAGTACAGGGGGGTCGGGGGCCAACGTCCTGACTTTC. It specifies CASSTGGSGANVLTF.

V and J are TRBV29-1 and TRBJ2-7, with 11 bases lining up with TRBD2. The CDR3 extends over 15 amino acids. After removal of 4 bases from V and 4 bases from J, the junction contained 9 bases not matched to a gene. Germline V gene sequence: CDR1 SQVTM, CDR2 ANQGSEA. In nucleotides, the CDR3 is TGCAGCGTTGGTCTAGCGGGGGGACCGGCATACGAGCAGTACTTC. This translates into CSVGLAGGPAYEQYF.